This is a list of T cell receptor beta chains from one sample in a study of T cells in Graves' hyperthyroidism and ophthalmopathy. TCRdb recomputed calls from the multiplex PCR reads with MiXCR, one row per CDR3 protein. In the table there are a few hundred thousand distinct CDR3 sequences, roughly 13% of which are singletons. Specimen: blood. These receptors were collected from a woman between 18 and 30 years old with Graves' hyperthyroidism. CDR3s include the opening cysteine and the closing phenylalanine or tryptophan. Fields, in order: CDR3 protein, J gene, V gene.

CASSSNLAVAGPYNEQFF | TRBJ2-1 | TRBV11-2
CASSIGSSGNTIYF | TRBJ1-3 | TRBV19
CASSEAGAQGAETQYF | TRBJ2-5 | TRBV6-1
CASSGRPGYGYTF | TRBJ1-2 | TRBV12-3/TRBV12-4
CASSPSTSGSSNQPQHF | TRBJ1-5 | TRBV18
CASSKGLAVNNEQFF | TRBJ2-1 | TRBV10-1
CASGGTNTEAFF | TRBJ1-1 | TRBV11-2
CASSFGTRSSGNTIYF | TRBJ1-3 | TRBV28
CATKPGLGNNEQFF | TRBJ2-1 | TRBV12-3/TRBV12-4
CATSRTRGSYGGTQYF | TRBJ2-5 | TRBV15
CASRRQGAVNEKLFF | TRBJ1-4 | TRBV2
CSAEPGLHSGANVLTF | TRBJ2-6 | TRBV20-1
CASSYRDRDHNEQFF | TRBJ2-1 | TRBV6-2/TRBV6-3
CASSWIDRDSGNTIYF | TRBJ1-3 | TRBV5-6
CASSPPWQNNEQFF | TRBJ2-1 | TRBV18
CASSLRLAGGPDYNEQFF | TRBJ2-1 | TRBV7-2
CASSLWESGQPQHF | TRBJ1-5 | TRBV12-3/TRBV12-4
CASIRGSGEKLFF | TRBJ1-4 | TRBV6-1
CASTRDKIKDGYTF | TRBJ1-2 | TRBV5-4
CASSSIDRQGLFF | TRBJ1-4 | TRBV27
CAWSGTHSYEQYF | TRBJ2-7 | TRBV30
CASSFGQPQHF | TRBJ1-5 | TRBV12-3/TRBV12-4
CASSFRQDTGELFF | TRBJ2-2 | TRBV12-3/TRBV12-4
CASSLVSLNTEAFF | TRBJ1-1 | TRBV12-3/TRBV12-4
CSASGVASGKDTQYF | TRBJ2-3 | TRBV20-1
CASSGTSGSRETQYF | TRBJ2-5 | TRBV12-3/TRBV12-4
CASSPGTGGSQPQHF | TRBJ1-5 | TRBV19
CASSFGLNEKLFF | TRBJ1-4 | TRBV7-9
CASSAGTSGRAHPETQYF | TRBJ2-5 | TRBV5-1
CASSPVGGALYSYNEQFF | TRBJ2-1 | TRBV9
CATTGAAEKLFF | TRBJ1-4 | TRBV12-3/TRBV12-4
CSARTPGSGKSDEQYF | TRBJ2-7 | TRBV20-1
CASSQHPRDSSFLPYNEQFF | TRBJ2-1 | TRBV4-1
CAIKGDSGSYEQYF | TRBJ2-7 | TRBV10-3
CASSIRGPLDSPLHF | TRBJ1-6 | TRBV12-3/TRBV12-4
CASSSSLSSYNEQFF | TRBJ2-1 | TRBV5-5
CASSLDYTGTRAYEQYF | TRBJ2-7 | TRBV11-2
CASSQSPPIINYNEQFF | TRBJ2-1 | TRBV4-1
CASRTGRDTEAFF | TRBJ1-1 | TRBV11-2
CASSYSTTGDTGELFF | TRBJ2-2 | TRBV6-5
CAISEGLAYNEQFF | TRBJ2-1 | TRBV10-3
CASSQIGLAGGKNTGELFF | TRBJ2-2 | TRBV3-1
CASSQVYRGLQFF | TRBJ2-1 | TRBV4-3
CASSPTRLAGGGNEQFF | TRBJ2-1 | TRBV7-9
CASSHRQTNTEAFF | TRBJ1-1 | TRBV14
CASSDNRGYNEQFF | TRBJ2-1 | TRBV10-2
CASSVGEGNQPQHF | TRBJ1-5 | TRBV6-1
CASSLASGEIYEQYF | TRBJ2-7 | TRBV7-2
CSGGTDDEQYF | TRBJ2-7 | TRBV29-1
CASSPGQGQDTQYF | TRBJ2-3 | TRBV7-3
CSARGDQEYF | TRBJ2-7 | TRBV20-1
CASNPDRDGEQYF | TRBJ2-7 | TRBV5-1
CASSEIAGGRDEQFF | TRBJ2-1 | TRBV2
CASSQDPGDNEQFF | TRBJ2-1 | TRBV4-2
CSVELVTEAFF | TRBJ1-1 | TRBV29-1
CASSQTDRPGAGYTF | TRBJ1-2 | TRBV4-2